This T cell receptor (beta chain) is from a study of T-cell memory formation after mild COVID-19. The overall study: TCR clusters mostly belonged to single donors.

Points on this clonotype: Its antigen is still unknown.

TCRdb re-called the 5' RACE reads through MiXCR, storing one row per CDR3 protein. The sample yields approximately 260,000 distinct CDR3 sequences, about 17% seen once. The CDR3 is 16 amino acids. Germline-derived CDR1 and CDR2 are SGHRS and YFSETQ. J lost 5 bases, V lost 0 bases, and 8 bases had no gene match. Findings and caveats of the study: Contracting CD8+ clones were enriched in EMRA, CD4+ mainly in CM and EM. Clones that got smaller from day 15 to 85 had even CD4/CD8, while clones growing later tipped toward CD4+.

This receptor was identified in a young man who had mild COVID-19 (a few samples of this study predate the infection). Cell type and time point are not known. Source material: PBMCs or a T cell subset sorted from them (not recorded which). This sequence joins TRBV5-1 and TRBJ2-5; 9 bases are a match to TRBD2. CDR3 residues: CASSLEVLAGLETQYF. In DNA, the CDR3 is TGCGCCAGCAGCTTGGAGGTCCTAGCGGGGTTGGAGACCCAGTACTTC.